The clone carrying this TCR beta chain was recorded only once. Its specificity is unknown. V gave up 1 base and J gave up 6 bases, with 11 bases separating them. This CDR3 has 14 residues. Germline-derived CDR1 and CDR2 are SEHNR and FQNEAQ (reference sequence). Repertoires were generated with immunoSEQ multiplex PCR, while TCRdb's copy carries only in-frame clones and drops some. The table shows about 50,000 clones, with about 98% occurring only once. The entry originates in a study of siplizumab effects on memory and regulatory T cells. General study points: Siplizumab produced a significant reduction in alloreactive sequences that were traceable to unstimulated CD4+ memory cells. Naive T cells looked more diverse than memory cells, and they looked like major contributors to the alloresponse.

The V gene is TRBV7-9, the J gene TRBJ2-3, with D unresolved. The sequenced sample consisted of naive CD8+ T cells sorted from blood. This clonotype originated in a human donor in good health. In DNA form, the CDR3 reads TGTGCCAGCAGCTTAGTAGGGCCGTTGGATACGCAGTATTTT. This codes for CASSLVGPLDTQYF.